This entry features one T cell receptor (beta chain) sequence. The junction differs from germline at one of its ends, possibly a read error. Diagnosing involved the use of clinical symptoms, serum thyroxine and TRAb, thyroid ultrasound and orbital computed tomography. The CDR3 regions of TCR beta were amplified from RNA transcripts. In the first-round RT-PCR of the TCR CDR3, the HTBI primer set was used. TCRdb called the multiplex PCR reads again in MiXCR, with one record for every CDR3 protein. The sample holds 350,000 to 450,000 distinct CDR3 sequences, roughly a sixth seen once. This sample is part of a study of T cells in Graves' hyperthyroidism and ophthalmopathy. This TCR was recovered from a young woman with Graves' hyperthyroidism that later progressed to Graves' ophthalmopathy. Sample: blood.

CDR3 sequence reads: CVSSRSGELFF. As DNA, the CDR3 is TGTGTCAGCAGCCGGAGCGGGGAGCTGTTTTTT. The J gene is TRBJ2-2, the V gene TRBV11-2, with no clear D. This CDR3 has 11 amino acids. CDR1 and CDR2 from the germline V gene are SGHAT and FQNNGV.